The 13 T cell receptor beta chains reported below all come from one sample, sequenced in a study of molecular identifiers for immune sequencing clone quantification. TCRdb fed the PCR reads into MiXCR, producing one record per CDR3 protein. The repertoire includes roughly 630,000 distinct CDR3 sequences, about 25% of them detected once, and 0.7% to 0.95% sits in the top ten. The material sequenced was naive CD8+ T cells from blood, with Jurkat cell RNA spiked in. The subset was: FACS-sorted CD8+CD4-CCR7+CD45RA+ naive T cells. The receptors stem from a human donor in good health. Some libraries in this study had Jurkat cell RNA spiked in.

Remarks on this clonotype: A much bigger clone sits one base away, suggesting this may be a read error. The chain links TRBV27 to TRBJ2-3, with D hard to call. The CDR3 is 15 residues long. Germline CDR1 and CDR2: MNHEY and SMNVEV (reference sequence). CDR3 coding DNA: TGTGCCGGCAGTTTGCAGTCTCGCCTCACAGATACGCAGTATTTT. Translating gives CAGSLQSRLTDTQYF.

For this clonotype: This may be a read error, as it is one base from a much larger clone. J is TRBJ2-7 and V is TRBV29-1, with D possibly being TRBD1 (5 bases). The CDR3 runs to 12 residues. V lost 6 bases, J lost 0 bases, and 9 bases lay in between. Germline CDR1 and CDR2: SQVTM and ANQGSEA. This CDR3 reads CSVTESSYEQYF. The CDR3 region has the DNA TGCAGCGTGACAGAGAGCTCCTACGAGCAGTACTTC.

This clonotype was counted many times. This chain uses TRBV27 with TRBJ2-3; unclear D gene. The germline CDR1 and CDR2 sequences are MNHEY and SMNVEV (reference sequence). V was clipped by 6 bases and J by 4 bases, with 17 bases between them. CDR3 length: 15 residues. CDR3 sequence (DNA): TGTGCCAGCAGCGAGCTACCCCTGAACGCAGATACGCAGTATTTT. Translation: CASSELPLNADTQYF.

This clonotype was detected only a few times. The chain combines TRBV5-1 with TRBJ1-3; 7 nucleotides match TRBD1. V lost 0 bases and J lost 1; bases outside the gene matches: 7. The CDR3 consists of 17 residues. Germline-derived CDR1 and CDR2 are SGHRS and YFSETQ. This CDR3 is CASSLGPGQPSGNTIYF. CDR3 DNA: TGCGCCAGCAGCTTGGGACCGGGACAGCCGTCTGGAAACACCATATATTTT.

The sample holds one count of this clonotype. Compared with germline, one end of the junction differs, possibly owing to a read error. The chain recombines TRBV4-3 with TRBJ2-7; D ambiguous. The CDR3 is 15 residues long. CDR1 and CDR2 from the germline V gene are LGHNA and YSLEER. CDR3 in DNA: TGCGCCAGCAGCCAAGATCTAGGCCGCTTCTACGCGCAGTACTTC. Translating gives CASSQDLGRFYAQYF.

Of note for this clonotype: At one end, the junction sequence differs from germline, possibly due to a read error. V gene TRBV28 combines with J gene TRBJ2-3, with a weak D call TRBD2 (5 bases). Per the germline V gene, CDR1 is MDHEN and CDR2 is SYDVKM. The CDR3 covers 17 residues. The CDR3 loop is CVSIPPDGVFSTDTQYF. CDR3 coding DNA: TGTGTCAGCATTCCACCGGACGGGGTATTCAGCACAGATACGCAGTATTTT.

There are a few counts of this clonotype. A single base separates this from a much larger clone, so it may be a read error. V usage is TRBV12-3 or TRBV12-4 and J usage is TRBJ2-3; D is unclear. The CDR3 is made up of 12 amino acids. CDR3 nucleotides: TGTGCCAGCAGTTTTGGGTTAGATACGCGGTATTTT. Protein sequence: CASSFGLDTRYF.

V is TRBV7-8 and J is TRBJ2-3, with 7 bases that match TRBD2. The trim removed 1 base at V and 0 bases at J, leaving 10 bases unmatched. Looked up from germline, CDR1 is SGHVS and CDR2 is FQNEAQ. There are 18 residues in the CDR3. The CDR3 spells CASSLVRQRGISTDTQYF. The CDR3 DNA reads TGTGCCAGCAGCTTAGTTCGGCAGCGGGGAATCAGCACAGATACGCAGTATTTT.

This clonotype has more than one count but fewer than ten. The chain employs TRBV20-1 and TRBJ2-7; 7 bases are a match to TRBD1. With V trimmed by 5 bases and J by 1 base, 5 bases remained unmatched. Looked up from germline, CDR1 is DFQATT and CDR2 is SNEGSKA (reference sequence). This CDR3 contains 13 residues. CDR3: CSAPRQGSYEQYF. The DNA for the CDR3 is TGCAGTGCTCCACGACAGGGATCCTACGAGCAGTACTTC.

At least ten counts were recorded for this clonotype. The gene calls are TRBV4-1 and TRBJ1-1, with 9 bases fitting TRBD1. The CDR3 has 14 residues. The ends lost 5 bases at V and 6 bases at J; junction bases unmatched: 7. In germline, CDR1 is MGHRA, CDR2 YSYEKL. Here the CDR3 DNA reads TGCGCCAGCAGCAGATCGACAGGGGGTCCTGAAGCTTTCTTT. Protein: CASSRSTGGPEAFF.

Remarks on this clonotype: Since a much larger clone is just one base distant, this may be a read error. The chain combines TRBV2 with TRBJ2-4; tentatively, D is TRBD2 (6 bases). This CDR3 has 14 residues. V was shortened by 8 bases and J by 7 bases, with 18 bases between the two germline ends. CDR1 and CDR2 from the germline V gene are SNHLY and FYNNEI. The CDR3 region has the DNA TGTGCCAGCCGTGGGGCGCGGGACGGGAACATTCAGTACTTC. Its protein is CASRGARDGNIQYF.

This clonotype was detected ten times or more. The rearrangement joins TRBV27 to TRBJ2-7, with 13 bases identical to TRBD2. The CDR3 has 13 amino acids. Germline V gene data show CDR1 as MNHEY and CDR2 as SMNVEV (reference sequence). The trim removed 6 bases at V and 11 bases at J, leaving 7 bases unmatched. The CDR3 loop reads CASSWTSGSTEYF. DNA for the CDR3: TGTGCCAGCAGCTGGACTAGCGGGAGTACAGAGTACTTC.

There are many counts of this clonotype. The chain couples TRBV29-1 to TRBJ2-7; the match to TRBD1 covers 7 bases. V gave up 7 bases and J gave up 0 bases; unmatched junction bases: 6. The CDR3 has 13 amino acids. Per germline, CDR1 SQVTM and CDR2 ANQGSEA. CDR3 nucleotides: TGCAGCGCCGAGGGACAGAACTCCTACGAGCAGTACTTC. Amino acid sequence: CSAEGQNSYEQYF.